Sequencing of this T cell receptor (beta chain) was carried out in a study of OX40 agonist ivuxolimab in advanced cancers. Study-wide context: With ivuxolimab, an agonistic anti-OX40 (CD134) antibody, patients were treated. Study-level results: Mean expanded clone counts were higher in CD8+ than CD4+ T cells.

Here immunoSEQ multiplex PCR was the method, and the copy in TCRdb shows in-frame clones only, minus some. The top ten hold 4% to 6% of the sample, which has around 80,000 clones, roughly four fifths seen once. The CDR3 has 11 amino acids. CDR1 is MNHNS and CDR2 is SASEGT in the germline V gene. The germline V and J ends were trimmed by 5 bases and 7 bases, with 8 bases remaining between them. Regarding this clone: Its specificity is unknown.

The sequence came from an adult with an advanced solid tumor such as melanoma, head and neck, liver or kidney cancer. V gene TRBV6-1 combines with J gene TRBJ1-2; D remains ambiguous. Sequencing used CD4+ or CD8+ T cells sorted from blood, obtained in a trial of the OX40 agonist ivuxolimab. The CDR3 protein is CASSSTFGYTF. CDR3 nucleotide sequence: TGTGCCAGCAGTTCGACCTTTGGCTACACCTTC.